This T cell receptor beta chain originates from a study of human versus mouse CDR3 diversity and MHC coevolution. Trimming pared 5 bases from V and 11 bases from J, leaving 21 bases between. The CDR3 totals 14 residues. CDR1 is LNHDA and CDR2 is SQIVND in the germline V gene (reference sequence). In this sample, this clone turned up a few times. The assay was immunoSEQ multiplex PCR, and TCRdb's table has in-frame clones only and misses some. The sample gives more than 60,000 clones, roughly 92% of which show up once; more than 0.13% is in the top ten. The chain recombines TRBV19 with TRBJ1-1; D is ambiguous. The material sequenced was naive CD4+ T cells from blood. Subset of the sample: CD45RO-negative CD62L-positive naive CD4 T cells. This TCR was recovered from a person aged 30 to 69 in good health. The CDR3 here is CASSLFRVEGQAFF. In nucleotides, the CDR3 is TGTGCCAGTAGTTTGTTTCGGGTCGAGGGTCAGGCTTTCTTT.